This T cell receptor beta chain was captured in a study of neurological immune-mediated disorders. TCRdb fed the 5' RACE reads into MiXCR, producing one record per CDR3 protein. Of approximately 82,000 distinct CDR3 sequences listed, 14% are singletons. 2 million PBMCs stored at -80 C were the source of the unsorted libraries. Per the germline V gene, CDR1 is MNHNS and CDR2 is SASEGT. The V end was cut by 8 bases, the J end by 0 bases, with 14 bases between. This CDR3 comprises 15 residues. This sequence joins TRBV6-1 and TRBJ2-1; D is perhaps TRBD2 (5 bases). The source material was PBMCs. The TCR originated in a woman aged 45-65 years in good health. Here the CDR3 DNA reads TGTGCCAGCGGGGTCGACTACAACTCCTACAATGAGCAGTTCTTC. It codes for CASGVDYNSYNEQFF.